This section outlines one TCR beta chain sequence together with its context. Germline assignment: CDR1 SEHNR and CDR2 FQNEAQ (reference sequence). The CDR3 contains 16 residues. J lost 6 bases, V lost 5 bases, and 11 bases had no gene match. Recruited during active infection, patients (from Seattle) were subsequently followed longitudinally. These data are taken from a study of blood T cell repertoires in COVID-19. Overall study context: PBMCs, B-cell-depleted T cells, or T cells provided the cDNA or gDNA that made up the material.

Methods used by the authors: Estimated nucleated cell counts came from reference gene primer amplification. Using immunoSEQ multiplex PCR, the repertoire was profiled, and TCRdb retains in-frame clones only, with some absent. V, J and clone size derive from that table, while D and trimming were established from the DNA sequence. This sample has about 200,000 clones, with 75% to 90% found just once. The TCR was taken from a woman aged 80 or over with COVID-19, enrolled during active disease. Sequencing was carried out using peripheral blood. This chain links TRBV7-9 with TRBJ2-1, with TRBD2 identical over 9 bases. CDR3 amino acids: CASSPKGREGLNEQFF. DNA of the CDR3: TGTGCCAGCAGCCCCAAGGGGCGGGAGGGCCTCAATGAGCAGTTCTTC.